This TCR beta chain was identified in a study of blood T cell repertoires in COVID-19. Study overall: COVID-19 samples collected from the United States, Italy and Spain covered acute and convalescent phases. In each case, the material was cDNA or gDNA derived from T cells, B-cell-depleted T cells, or PBMCs.

In the original workflow: Amplifying reference gene primers gave estimates of nucleated cell counts. TCRdb keeps only in-frame clones here, not all; method: immunoSEQ multiplex PCR. V, J and clone size reflect that table, while D and trimming were determined from the DNA. The sample records 55,000 to 80,000 clones, roughly 92% being singletons. The clonotype originates from a human donor in a cohort sampled during active COVID-19. Source material: peripheral blood.

CDR3 loop: CASSSRRVEQYF. CDR3 DNA: TGTGCCAGCAGCTCCCGCCGGGTGGAGCAGTACTTC. The rearrangement uses TRBV7-2 and TRBJ2-5; D is unresolved. V was pared by 4 bases and J by 11 bases, with 14 bases between. Germline CDR1 and CDR2: SGHTA and FQGNSA. This CDR3 is built from 12 residues.